What follows are 26 T cell receptor beta chains derived from one specimen sequenced in a study of blood T cell repertoires in COVID-19 (dated by TCRdb to 2019 to 2021). The library was produced with the immunoSEQ multiplex PCR assay. As stored in TCRdb, this immuneACCESS dataset retains in-frame rearrangements with V and J assigned. A fraction of the clones does not appear; measured against another copy, unresolved V genes explain less than half of the discrepancy, and the remainder lacks a known reason. This sample is represented by 200,000 to 300,000 clones; around 84% of them were singletons. In total, the top ten clones hold over 6% of the sample. Source material: peripheral blood. These TCRs come from a woman aged 70-85 years with active or convalescent COVID-19.

CDR3 nucleotides: TGTGCCAGCAGCGTTAACAGAGTCTCTGGAAACACCATATATTTT. This gives the protein CASSVNRVSGNTIYF. This chain links TRBV7-2 with TRBJ1-3; D is unresolved. This CDR3 contains 15 residues. Trimming stripped 5 bases from V and 0 bases from J, with 11 bases between. The germline V gene has CDR1 SGHTA and CDR2 FQGNSA.

This clone has a handful of counts. This sequence joins TRBV6-5 and TRBJ1-3; no clear D gene. The CDR3 is 14 residues long. Germline lookup yields CDR1 MNHEY and CDR2 SVGAGI. The V end lost 2 bases, the J end lost 2 bases, and 7 bases lay between the germline ends. The CDR3 sequence is CASSYPGAGNTIYF. DNA for the CDR3: TGTGCCAGCAGTTACCCCGGGGCTGGAAACACCATATATTTT.

The chain links TRBV5-4 to TRBJ2-1; 9 bases are shared with TRBD1. Per the germline V gene, CDR1 is SGHNT and CDR2 is YYREEE (reference sequence). J gave up 6 bases and V 3 bases, and 7 bases lay outside the gene matches. The CDR3 runs to 15 residues. Written as DNA, the CDR3 is TGTGCCAGCAGCTCGTGGAGGGACAGGGCCAATGAGCAGTTCTTC. Translation gives CASSSWRDRANEQFF.

The chain is built from TRBV6-2 or TRBV6-3 and TRBJ1-1; a weak D match, TRBD1 (6 bases). Germline V gene sequence: CDR1 MNHEY, CDR2 SVGEGT. CDR3 length equals 14 residues. Deletions cut 4 bases from V and 0 bases from J, with 9 bases between. The chain's CDR3 is CASSSQGLNTEAFF. The CDR3 nucleotides are TGTGCCAGCAGTTCACAGGGACTGAACACTGAAGCTTTCTTT.

The CDR3 DNA follows: TGTGCCAGCAGCCCACTCACAGTCGGAAACACCATATATTTT. Encoded protein: CASSPLTVGNTIYF. This chain uses TRBV11-1 with TRBJ1-3; D unresolved. The CDR3 totals 14 residues. The germline V gene encodes CDR1 SGHAT and CDR2 FQDESV (reference sequence). The V and J ends lost 5 bases and 4 bases respectively, with 12 bases between them.

The chain joins TRBV6-6 to TRBJ1-5; 7 nucleotides match TRBD1. The CDR3 runs 14 residues. The germline CDR1 and CDR2 sequences are MNHNY and SVGAGI (reference sequence). Losses at the gene ends were 6 bases for V and 7 bases for J; bases not matched to a gene: 9. Here the CDR3 reads CASSTSGGGQPQHF. CDR3 nucleotides: TGTGCCAGCAGCACCTCAGGGGGTGGACAGCCCCAGCATTTT.

The CDR3 loop is CSVEFSPSEQFF. CDR3 coding DNA: TGCAGCGTTGAATTCTCCCCGAGTGAGCAGTTCTTC. The chain combines TRBV29-1 with TRBJ2-1; D gene ambiguous. V lost 2 bases and J 9 bases, leaving 11 bases between the germline ends. This CDR3 region has 12 residues. Germline assignment: CDR1 SQVTM and CDR2 ANQGSEA.

V is TRBV28 and J is TRBJ1-1, with D tentatively TRBD1 (5 bases). The CDR3 is 13 amino acids. V dropped 5 bases and J dropped 3 bases, with 10 bases sitting between them. Germline V gene data show CDR1 as MDHEN and CDR2 as SYDVKM. The CDR3 region has the DNA TGTGCCAGCAGTCCCCCAGGGTACACTGAAGCTTTCTTT. The encoded protein is CASSPPGYTEAFF.

This clone has just a few counts. This sequence joins TRBV2 and TRBJ1-2, with D possibly being TRBD1 (6 bases). CDR3 length: 14 amino acids. V gave up 6 bases and J gave up 13 bases, with 24 bases separating them. Germline V lookup: CDR1 SNHLY, CDR2 FYNNEI. Written as DNA, the CDR3 is TGTGCCAGCAGACTCGGGACATCACTTTCGGCGGGCACCTTC. Translated, it gives CASRLGTSLSAGTF.

The table lists this clone with a count of one. The chain has TRBV19 and TRBJ1-5; D possibly corresponds to TRBD1 (5 bases). The CDR3 extends over 18 amino acids. The germline CDR1 and CDR2 sequences are LNHDA and SQIVND (reference sequence). Trimming cost V 5 bases and J 1 base, with 21 bases left between them. CDR3 loop: CASSPRPGRSRSNQPQHF. The CDR3 nucleotides are TGTGCCAGTAGTCCCCGGCCAGGGCGATCAAGGAGCAATCAGCCCCAGCATTTT. Full variable domain (missing parts from reference TRBV19 and TRBJ1-5): DGGITQSPKYLFRKEGQNVTLSCEQNLNHDAMYWYRQDPGQGLRLIYYSQIVNDFQKGDIAEGYSVSREKKESFPLTVTSAQKNPTAFYLCASSPRPGRSRSNQPQHFGDGTRLSIL.

The V call is TRBV18, the J call TRBJ1-1; 8 bases fit TRBD1. The CDR3 contains 15 residues. Per germline, CDR1 KGHSH and CDR2 LQKENI. The ends lost 2 bases at V and 3 bases at J; junction bases unmatched: 5. CDR3 region: CASSPAGGSHTEAFF. The DNA of the CDR3 is TGTGCCAGCTCACCAGCAGGGGGCTCACACACTGAAGCTTTCTTT.

The chain has TRBV5-1 and TRBJ2-3; TRBD2 agrees at 12 bases. This CDR3 comprises 16 residues. Germline values: CDR1 SGHRS, CDR2 YFSETQ. With 2 bases clipped from V and 0 bases from J, the junction kept 1 base outside the gene matches. The CDR3 reads CASSFLAGGSTDTQYF. CDR3 in DNA: TGCGCCAGCAGCTTTCTAGCGGGGGGGAGCACAGATACGCAGTATTTT. Using reference TRBV5-1 and TRBJ2-3 for the parts outside the CDR3, the full variable domain is KAGVTQTPRYLIKTRGQQVTLSCSPISGHRSVSWYQQTPGQGLQFLFEYFSETQRNKGNFPGRFSGRQFSNSRSEMNVSTLELGDSALYLCASSFLAGGSTDTQYFGPGTRLTVL.

The CDR3 is CASSQESPGLAFF. CDR3 sequence (DNA): TGTGCCAGCAGCCAAGAGTCCCCGGGACTGGCTTTCTTT. The genes are TRBV3-1 (or the pseudogene TRBV3-2) and TRBJ1-1; the D gene is possibly TRBD1 (5 bases). V lost 0 bases to trimming and J lost 11 bases, with 13 bases between them. This CDR3 is built from 13 residues. The germline CDR1 and CDR2 sequences are LGHDT and YNNKEL (reference sequence).

The chain has TRBV19 and TRBJ1-1; 8 nucleotides align to TRBD1. V shed 8 bases and J 1 base; nucleotides not matched to a gene: 0. CDR3 length: 12 amino acids. Germline CDR1 and CDR2: LNHDA and SQIVND (reference sequence). CDR3: CASDRGNTEAFF. The CDR3 coding sequence is TGTGCCAGTGACAGGGGGAACACTGAAGCTTTCTTT.

The chain joins TRBV6-4 to TRBJ2-3; a weak D match, TRBD2 (6 bases). CDR1 and CDR2 from the germline V gene are MRHNA and SNTAGT. V lost 4 bases, J lost 5 bases, and 13 bases lay in between. This CDR3 comprises 14 residues. CDR3 coding DNA: TGTGCCAGCAGTGTTGCGGGGCGGCTAGATACGCAGTATTTT. Translation: CASSVAGRLDTQYF.

The chain has TRBV24-1 and TRBJ2-1; a possible D gene is TRBD1 (6 bases). The CDR3 spans 12 residues. With 10 bases removed from V and 3 bases from J, the gap between germline ends came to 9 bases. CDR1 and CDR2 (germline): KGHDR, SFDVKD. The CDR3: CATEGVYNEQFF. The CDR3 DNA reads as TGTGCCACTGAGGGGGTCTACAATGAGCAGTTCTTC.

This chain links TRBV7-2 with TRBJ1-3, with D possibly being TRBD1 (6 bases). Trimming took off 5 bases at V and 4 bases at J, with 15 bases between the two ends. This CDR3 is 15 amino acids long. In germline, CDR1 is SGHTA, CDR2 FQGNSA. The CDR3 sequence: CASSTQTGNGNTIYF. The CDR3 nucleotides are TGTGCCAGCAGCACACAAACAGGGAACGGAAACACCATATATTTT.

This clone occurred a few times. This specimen includes other DNA sequences encoding the same CDR3. This chain connects TRBV7-3 to TRBJ1-1, with D tentatively TRBD1 (5 bases). The CDR3 is 14 amino acids. V was trimmed by 4 bases and J by 1 base, leaving 10 bases between them. Germline assignment: CDR1 SGHTA and CDR2 FQGTGA. CDR3 nucleotides: TGTGCCAGCAGCTCCCAGGGCGGGAACACTGAAGCTTTCTTT. The encoded protein is CASSSQGGNTEAFF.

This rearrangement joins TRBV6-6 to TRBJ1-1; 7 bases are a match to TRBD1. Germline trimming cut 5 bases from V and 1 base from J; bases unmatched to any gene: 10. In germline, CDR1 is MNHNY, CDR2 SVGAGI (reference sequence). The CDR3 length is 16 residues. This CDR3 is CASSPAEGARNTEAFF. In DNA, the CDR3 is TGTGCCAGCAGTCCAGCGGAGGGGGCGCGGAACACTGAAGCTTTCTTT.

The chain's CDR3 is CASSLDRGDPSYNEQFF. In DNA, the CDR3 is TGTGCCAGCAGCTTGGACAGGGGAGACCCATCCTACAATGAGCAGTTCTTC. The chain carries TRBV5-5 and TRBJ2-1; TRBD1 matches at 7 bases. V trimming: 0 bases; J trimming: 1 base; junction bases outside the gene matches: 7. The CDR3 has 17 amino acids. Germline values: CDR1 SGHKS, CDR2 YYEKEE (reference sequence). Drawing the rest from reference TRBV5-5 and TRBJ2-1, the complete variable domain is DAGVTQSPTHLIKTRGQQVTLRCSPISGHKSVSWYQQVLGQGPQFIFQYYEKEERGRGNFPDRFSARQFPNYSSELNVNALLLGDSALYLCASSLDRGDPSYNEQFFGPGTRLTVL.

The chain carries TRBV5-4 and TRBJ2-1; 9 bases are a match to TRBD1. CDR1 and CDR2 (germline): SGHNT, YYREEE (reference sequence). Trimming at V came to 0 bases and at J to 8 bases, leaving 9 bases not matched to a gene. The CDR3 is made up of 16 amino acids. CDR3 DNA sequence: TGTGCCAGCAGCTTGGCGGACAGGGGATTGGGCGATGAGCAGTTCTTC. Amino acids: CASSLADRGLGDEQFF. The full variable domain, completed using reference TRBV5-4 and TRBJ2-1, is ETGVTQSPTHLIKTRGQQVTLRCSSQSGHNTVSWYQQALGQGPQFIFQYYREEENGRGNFPPRFSGLQFPNYSSELNVNALELDDSALYLCASSLADRGLGDEQFFGPGTRLTVL.

This clone has a handful of counts. This chain connects TRBV7-6 to TRBJ1-1, with D possibly being TRBD1 (6 bases). The CDR3 extends over 15 amino acids. Germline lookup yields CDR1 SGHVS and CDR2 FNYEAQ. V was cut by 0 bases and J by 2 bases, with 10 bases left in between. The CDR3 coding sequence is TGTGCCAGCAGCTTAGCGGGGGCAGGAAACACTGAAGCTTTCTTT. Amino acids: CASSLAGAGNTEAFF.

This clone has just a few counts. J is TRBJ1-1 and V is TRBV5-1; D ambiguous. The V gene's germline CDR1 is SGHRS and CDR2 YFSETQ. The CDR3 has 12 amino acids. Trimming stripped 1 base from V and 7 bases from J, with 8 bases between. CDR3 sequence (DNA): TGCGCCAGCAGCTTGAGTCAGGATGAAGCTTTCTTT. Its protein is CASSLSQDEAFF. Full variable domain (outside the CDR3, taken from reference TRBV5-1 and TRBJ1-1): KAGVTQTPRYLIKTRGQQVTLSCSPISGHRSVSWYQQTPGQGLQFLFEYFSETQRNKGNFPGRFSGRQFSNSRSEMNVSTLELGDSALYLCASSLSQDEAFFGQGTRLTVV.

The V gene is TRBV7-3, the J gene TRBJ1-6; weak D call: TRBD1 (5 bases). CDR3 length: 14 amino acids. Germline values: CDR1 SGHTA, CDR2 FQGTGA. V shed 5 bases and J shed 6 bases, with 11 bases lying between them. CDR3 bases: TGTGCCAGCAGCCCGACGGGACTTAATTCACCCCTCCACTTT. Protein product: CASSPTGLNSPLHF.

The rearrangement uses TRBV7-9 and TRBJ1-2; TRBD1 is a possible D gene (5 bases). The germline V and J ends were trimmed by 0 bases and 3 bases, with 17 bases remaining between them. The CDR3 has 17 residues. CDR1 and CDR2 (germline): SEHNR, FQNEAQ (reference sequence). The CDR3 DNA sequence: TGTGCCAGCAGCTTAGCGCTTGGGGGGTTCGTGTACTATGGCTACACCTTC. Translation gives CASSLALGGFVYYGYTF.

The V and J genes are TRBV4-1 and TRBJ2-1; 9 nucleotides match TRBD1. From germline, CDR1 is MGHRA and CDR2 YSYEKL. J was trimmed by 4 bases and V by 1 base; bases with no gene match: 8. The CDR3 spans 17 residues. CDR3 bases: TGCGCCAGCAGCCAAGCGGTGGGACAGGGATCGTACAATGAGCAGTTCTTC. It is translated as CASSQAVGQGSYNEQFF.